These 30 T cell receptor beta chains originate from one sample sequenced in a study of blood T cell repertoires in COVID-19. Libraries were prepared by immunoSEQ multiplex PCR; TCRdb keeps only in-frame clonotypes and omits some of them. This sample has 280,000 or so clones, with roughly 89% found just once. Specimen: PBMCs or T cells enriched from blood (not recorded which). These receptors were collected from a woman aged 45-60 years who had been exposed to COVID-19.

This rearrangement joins TRBV7-9 to TRBJ2-7; 7 bases line up with TRBD1. CDR1 and CDR2 (germline): SEHNR, FQNEAQ (reference sequence). Trimming removed 2 bases from V and 10 bases from J; junction bases left unmatched: 8. The CDR3 covers 13 residues. CDR3 bases: TGTGCCAGCAGCTTAACTGGGACAGTCAAACAGTACTTC. Amino acids: CASSLTGTVKQYF.

This chain joins TRBV28 and TRBJ1-6; 9 nucleotides align to TRBD1. V shed 5 bases, J shed 10 bases, and the junction held 9 bases outside the gene matches. This CDR3 comprises 15 residues. Germline CDR1 reads MDHEN; CDR2 reads SYDVKM. Here the CDR3 reads CASSLKDRGGSPLHF. CDR3 coding DNA: TGTGCCAGCAGTCTAAAGGACAGGGGAGGCTCACCCCTCCACTTT.

The gene calls are TRBV27 and TRBJ1-1; possible D gene TRBD1, 6 bases. V gave up 6 bases and J gave up 1 base, with 12 bases separating them. The CDR3 has 14 amino acids. Germline-derived CDR1 and CDR2 are MNHEY and SMNVEV (reference sequence). The CDR3: CASRPGTPNTEAFF. The CDR3 DNA follows: TGTGCCAGCAGACCCGGGACACCGAACACTGAAGCTTTCTTT.

The chain uses TRBV20-1 and TRBJ1-2; D call uncertain. Germline V CDR1 and CDR2: DFQATT, SNEGSKA (reference sequence). Trimming shortened V by 6 bases and J by 8 bases, and 10 bases separated the two germline ends. The CDR3 is made up of 10 amino acids. CDR3 sequence (DNA): TGCAGTGCGAACAGCTACGGCTACACCTTC. The encoded protein is CSANSYGYTF.

The chain uses TRBV15 and TRBJ2-5; 9 bases align to TRBD2. CDR3 size: 14 residues. V shed 8 bases, J shed 3 bases, and the junction held 7 bases outside the gene matches. The germline gives CDR1 LNHNV, CDR2 YYDKDF (reference sequence). CDR3 sequence reads: CATGSGGTKETQYF. CDR3 bases: TGTGCCACCGGGAGCGGGGGGACAAAAGAGACCCAGTACTTC.

This chain joins TRBV25-1 and TRBJ1-2; 7 nucleotides line up with TRBD1. The CDR3 has 13 amino acids. Unmatched junction bases numbered 4, after V lost 2 bases and J lost 7 bases. Germline V gene lookup returns CDR1 MGHDK and CDR2 SYGVNS. The CDR3 loop is CASSELNRGGYTF. Here the CDR3 DNA reads TGTGCCAGCAGTGAACTGAACAGGGGTGGCTACACCTTC.

The CDR3 DNA follows: TGTGCCGGCGCAGGGGTGGGTAATGAAAAACTGTTTTTT. Translating gives CAGAGVGNEKLFF. The rearrangement uses TRBV19 and TRBJ1-4; D possibly corresponds to TRBD1 (6 bases). The CDR3 extends over 13 amino acids. The V gene's germline CDR1 is LNHDA and CDR2 SQIVND (reference sequence). V dropped 11 bases and J dropped 4 bases, with 14 bases sitting between them.

This chain joins TRBV27 and TRBJ2-1; TRBD1 agrees at 11 bases. V shed 5 bases, J shed 11 bases, and the junction held 8 bases outside the gene matches. CDR1 MNHEY and CDR2 SMNVEV come from the germline V gene (reference sequence). This CDR3 is built from 14 residues. DNA for the CDR3: TGTGCCAGCAGTCAAGGACAGGGGGCACCCCAGCAGTTCTTC. This codes for CASSQGQGAPQQFF.

The chain joins TRBV7-9 to TRBJ2-4; D remains unclear. CDR3 length equals 15 residues. The germline V and J ends were trimmed by 2 bases and 2 bases, with 10 bases remaining between them. In germline, CDR1 is SEHNR, CDR2 FQNEAQ (reference sequence). CDR3 nucleotide sequence: TGTGCCAGCAGCTTAACCGCAGGATCCAAAAACATTCAGTACTTC. Its translation: CASSLTAGSKNIQYF.

This chain links TRBV21-1 with TRBJ1-2; the D call in the table, TRBD1, was not verified against the DNA. TRBV21-1 is a pseudogene. This CDR3 is 16 amino acids long. Here the CDR3 DNA reads TGTGCCAGCAGCAAAGAAGAGACAGGGACGGTGGGAGGCTACACCTTC. Translated, it gives CASSKEETGTVGGYTF.

The V call is TRBV15, the J call TRBJ1-5; D possibly corresponds to TRBD1 (6 bases). The germline V gene encodes CDR1 LNHNV and CDR2 YYDKDF (reference sequence). The V and J ends lost 0 bases and 4 bases respectively, with 16 bases between them. This CDR3 is 17 amino acids long. CDR3: CATSRDLGGASNQPQHF. In DNA form, the CDR3 reads TGTGCCACCAGCAGAGATCTAGGGGGGGCATCGAATCAGCCCCAGCATTTT.

The V call is TRBV9, the J call TRBJ2-5; maybe TRBD1 (6 bases). This CDR3 contains 13 residues. Germline V gives CDR1 SGDLS, CDR2 YYNGEE. Trimming removed 4 bases from V and 5 bases from J, with 12 bases in between. CDR3 coding DNA: TGTGCCAGCAGCTCACAGGGTAGGGAGACCCAGTACTTC. This encodes CASSSQGRETQYF.

The V and J genes are TRBV14 and TRBJ1-1, with a weak D call TRBD1 (6 bases). V lost 5 bases to trimming and J lost 4 bases, with 14 bases between them. The V gene's germline CDR1 is SGHDN and CDR2 FVKESK. The CDR3 has 14 residues. CDR3 sequence reads: CASSSIQGRTEAFF. The CDR3 region has the DNA TGTGCCAGCAGCTCGATACAGGGACGCACTGAAGCTTTCTTT.

V is TRBV5-8 and J is TRBJ1-5, with D possibly being TRBD1 (6 bases). The V end lost 6 bases, the J end lost 4 bases, and 17 bases lay between the germline ends. Per germline, CDR1 SGHTS and CDR2 YDEGEE. CDR3 length: 15 residues. The CDR3 bases are TGTGCCAGCACCCTGGGGGGGACAAAGAATCAGCCCCAGCATTTT. It yields the protein CASTLGGTKNQPQHF.

The chain combines TRBV5-1 with TRBJ2-3; 8 bases agree with TRBD1. Germline V lookup: CDR1 SGHRS, CDR2 YFSETQ. The trim removed 2 bases at V and 1 base at J, leaving 6 bases unmatched. CDR3 length: 16 residues. The CDR3 DNA reads as TGCGCCAGCAGCTTAGGACAGGGTGGGGGCACAGATACGCAGTATTTT. Translating it yields CASSLGQGGGTDTQYF.

The table lists this clone with a few counts. This chain connects TRBV5-1 to TRBJ1-1; 9 bases agree with TRBD1. Trimming removed 0 bases from V and 5 bases from J; junction bases left unmatched: 11. The CDR3 has 17 amino acids. Germline V gives CDR1 SGHRS, CDR2 YFSETQ. The chain's CDR3 is CASSLGFTQGAGTEAFF. CDR3 nucleotide sequence: TGCGCCAGCAGCTTGGGATTTACACAGGGGGCCGGAACTGAAGCTTTCTTT.

The chain couples TRBV29-1 to TRBJ1-2; 8 bases align to TRBD1. Unmatched junction bases numbered 3, after V lost 5 bases and J lost 4 bases. The CDR3 runs to 12 residues. Germline V gene lookup returns CDR1 SQVTM and CDR2 ANQGSEA. CDR3 in DNA: TGCAGCGTTTCAGACAGGGGCTATGGCTACACCTTC. Encoded protein: CSVSDRGYGYTF.

This clone turned up a few times. V and J are TRBV4-2 and TRBJ2-2; no reliable D call. Germline V gene lookup returns CDR1 LGHNA and CDR2 YNFKEQ. The CDR3 has 14 residues. V lost 3 bases and J 1 base, leaving 6 bases between the germline ends. CDR3 DNA: TGTGCCAGCAGCCACCCGGGGAACACCGGGGAGCTGTTTTTT. Residues: CASSHPGNTGELFF.

V gene TRBV15 combines with J gene TRBJ2-7; tentatively, D is TRBD2 (6 bases). The germline V and J ends were trimmed by 0 bases and 3 bases, with 18 bases remaining between them. The V gene's germline CDR1 is LNHNV and CDR2 YYDKDF (reference sequence). The length of the CDR3 is 17 residues. The CDR3 region is CATSREFGGEPIYEQYF. The CDR3 DNA follows: TGTGCCACCAGCAGAGAATTTGGCGGGGAGCCAATCTACGAGCAGTACTTC.

The rearrangement joins TRBV6-5 to TRBJ2-5, with 10 bases that match TRBD1. The CDR3 extends over 14 amino acids. Germline trimming cut 8 bases from V and 5 bases from J; bases unmatched to any gene: 8. Germline V gene data show CDR1 as MNHEY and CDR2 as SVGAGI. The CDR3: CASLRQGAGETQYF. CDR3 nucleotides: TGTGCCAGCCTAAGACAGGGGGCAGGGGAGACCCAGTACTTC.

The chain combines TRBV19 with TRBJ1-6, with 9 bases fitting TRBD1. CDR3 size: 16 residues. V was pared by 3 bases and J by 8 bases, with 8 bases of the junction left unmatched. Germline CDR1 and CDR2: LNHDA and SQIVND (reference sequence). The DNA for the CDR3 is TGTGCCAGTAGTATTGTGTGGACAGGGGCAGATTCACCCCTCCACTTT. The encoded protein is CASSIVWTGADSPLHF.

This clone was seen once. This chain joins TRBV27 and TRBJ2-7; TRBD1 might be the D (6 bases). CDR1 is MNHEY, CDR2 SMNVEV, per germline (reference sequence). The CDR3 consists of 15 residues. V was clipped by 2 bases and J by 0 bases, with 11 bases between them. The CDR3 is CASSLSQDSSYEQYF. Written as DNA, the CDR3 is TGTGCCAGCAGTTTAAGTCAGGACAGCTCCTACGAGCAGTACTTC.

J is TRBJ2-1 and V is TRBV5-1, with TRBD2 matching over 12 bases. The germline V gene has CDR1 SGHRS and CDR2 YFSETQ. The CDR3 has 13 residues. Trimming at V came to 0 bases and at J to 15 bases, leaving 4 bases not matched to a gene. The CDR3 sequence: CASSLGELAGGFF. CDR3 sequence (DNA): TGCGCCAGCAGCTTGGGGGAACTAGCGGGAGGGTTCTTC.

The chain joins TRBV25-1 to TRBJ1-1; D may be TRBD1 (6 bases). The germline CDR1 and CDR2 sequences are MGHDK and SYGVNS. This CDR3 spans 13 amino acids. V was clipped by 7 bases and J by 3 bases, with 12 bases between them. The CDR3 DNA reads TGTGCCAGCACCCCACAGGGTGACACTGAAGCTTTCTTT. Translation: CASTPQGDTEAFF.

This chain connects TRBV2 to TRBJ1-1, with 7 bases matching TRBD1. The CDR3 spans 15 residues. V lost 6 bases and J lost 1; bases outside the gene matches: 8. CDR1 is SNHLY, CDR2 FYNNEI, per germline. The CDR3 sequence: CASRPREGANTEAFF. The DNA of the CDR3 is TGTGCCAGCAGACCCCGAGAGGGGGCGAACACTGAAGCTTTCTTT.

The chain recombines TRBV4-1 with TRBJ2-5, with 8 bases lining up with TRBD2. The CDR3 runs to 16 residues. Looked up from germline, CDR1 is MGHRA and CDR2 is YSYEKL. V lost 2 bases, J lost 1 base, and 6 bases stayed unmatched. The CDR3 region has the DNA TGCGCCAGCAGCCAATCCTTAGCGGGGATCCAAGAGACCCAGTACTTC. It is translated as CASSQSLAGIQETQYF.

Here the CDR3 reads CSASIQETQYF. CDR3 in DNA: TGCAGCGCAAGCATCCAAGAGACCCAGTACTTC. This chain connects TRBV20-1 to TRBJ2-5; D gene ambiguous. The CDR3 covers 11 residues. Germline lookup yields CDR1 DFQATT and CDR2 SNEGSKA (reference sequence).

The CDR3 DNA sequence: TGTGCCAGCAGCCCAGACAGAGATTACAATGAGCAGTTCTTC. Amino acid sequence: CASSPDRDYNEQFF. This chain joins TRBV7-2 and TRBJ2-1, with a tentative D call TRBD1 (5 bases). Deletions cut 5 bases from V and 4 bases from J, with 12 bases between. Germline V gene lookup returns CDR1 SGHTA and CDR2 FQGNSA. The CDR3 runs 14 residues.

The J gene is TRBJ2-2, the V gene TRBV2, with 7 bases aligning to TRBD1. Unmatched junction bases numbered 3, after V lost 6 bases and J lost 5 bases. The CDR3 is 13 residues long. Germline CDR1 reads SNHLY; CDR2 reads FYNNEI. CDR3 residues: CASRTGRTGELFF. CDR3 nucleotides: TGTGCCAGCAGGACAGGGCGGACCGGGGAGCTGTTTTTT. Full variable domain (outside the CDR3, taken from reference TRBV2 and TRBJ2-2): EPEVTQTPSHQVTQMGQEVILRCVPISNHLYFYWYRQILGQKVEFLVSFYNNEISEKSEIFDDQFSVERPDGSNFTLKIRSTKLEDSAMYFCASRTGRTGELFFGEGSRLTVL.

The chain links TRBV7-2 to TRBJ1-2; TRBD1 aligns across 8 bases. CDR1 is SGHTA and CDR2 is FQGNSA in the germline V gene. The V segment lost 2 bases and the J segment 8 bases; nucleotides outside the gene matches: 4. This CDR3 contains 13 residues. The CDR3 region is CASSLQGARGYTF. The CDR3 coding sequence is TGTGCCAGCAGCTTACAGGGGGCGAGGGGCTACACCTTC.